This T cell receptor (beta chain) was recovered during a study of blood T cell repertoires in COVID-19. Measured with immunoSEQ multiplex PCR; TCRdb has only the in-frame clones, and not every one. The profile shows about 240,000 clones, around 90% of them singletons. With 6 bases removed from V and 1 base from J, the gap between germline ends came to 9 bases. CDR3 length equals 13 residues. Germline V gene lookup returns CDR1 SNHLY and CDR2 FYNNEI. The TCR was taken from a man in his sixties who had recovered from COVID-19. The chain recombines TRBV2 with TRBJ1-1; D remains unclear. The sequencing input was peripheral blood. CDR3 loop: CASSTDSNTEAFF. The CDR3 DNA reads TGTGCCAGCAGCACGGACTCGAACACTGAAGCTTTCTTT.